Listed below are T cell receptor beta chains from one sample, sequenced in a study of cytomegalovirus exposure and HLA in healthy donors. The assay was immunoSEQ multiplex PCR, and TCRdb's table has in-frame clones only and misses some. The sample consists of about 200,000 clones, 70% to 90% of them appearing once. The source material was PBMCs. These receptors originate from a young woman in good health and CMV-seronegative. CDR3s include the opening cysteine and the closing phenylalanine or tryptophan.

v_gene	j_gene	CDR3aa
TRBV28	TRBJ1-3	CASSSGGGNTIYF
TRBV11-2	TRBJ2-3	CASSSRTGGSHSVAQYF
TRBV5-1	TRBJ1-4	CASRDQGPDEKLFF
TRBV6-1	TRBJ1-4	CASSGSREEKLFF
TRBV6-5	TRBJ1-4	CASSYLGVGEKLFF
TRBV29-1	TRBJ2-2	CSVDEANGGELFF
TRBV6-1	TRBJ1-2	CASSEMGGGYTF
TRBV13	TRBJ2-1	CASSLGQDNEQFF
TRBV30	TRBJ1-2	CAWTRTGVTYGYTF
TRBV2	TRBJ2-6	CASRGEGANVLTF
TRBV27	TRBJ2-1	CASSLWNEQFF
TRBV2	TRBJ2-2	CASSPGSANTGELFF
TRBV27	TRBJ2-7	CASSSTGTSVYEQYF
TRBV19	TRBJ2-2	CASTVGQGPNTGELFF
TRBV12-5	TRBJ1-5	CASGWGTGWSNQPQHF
TRBV5-4	TRBJ1-1	CASSLQKQGKNTEAFF
TRBV6-5	TRBJ2-7	CASSYGTGAGEQYF
TRBV11-2	TRBJ2-7	CASSLGPGPYEQYF
TRBV4-1	TRBJ1-5	CASSPGEGGGQPQHF
TRBV7-9	TRBJ1-1	CASSSFAEAFF
TRBV5-4	TRBJ1-1	CASSTQTGRTEAFF
TRBV6-1	TRBJ1-4	CASSEDGTATNEKLFF
TRBV27	TRBJ2-1	CASSLGYYQGYEQFF
TRBV5-1	TRBJ1-4	CASSEGWRNNEKLFF
TRBV5-1	TRBJ2-1	CASSLEASGAPYNEQFF
TRBV6-6	TRBJ1-5	CASLLGGNQPQHF
TRBV2	TRBJ2-7	CASCLAGGPYEQYF
TRBV29-1	TRBJ1-2	CSVQRGGHGYTF
TRBV6-6	TRBJ2-7	CASSYSGPTYEQYF
TRBV7-7	TRBJ2-1	CASSLDRGNEQFF
TRBV6-5	TRBJ2-7	CASSGGATYEQYF
TRBV19	TRBJ1-2	CASSGDLTGYTF
TRBV7-2	TRBJ2-1	CASTVAAHRNEQFF
TRBV5-6	TRBJ2-7	CASSTTDSKAPYEQYF
TRBV7-6	TRBJ2-2	CACSLYRGSGELFF
TRBV30	TRBJ2-3	CAWTPGLATSSDTQYF
TRBV27	TRBJ1-6	CASSWRDSPLHF
TRBV11-2	TRBJ1-2	CASSLDRGRGYTF
TRBV29-1	TRBJ1-4	CSVVEGGEKLFF